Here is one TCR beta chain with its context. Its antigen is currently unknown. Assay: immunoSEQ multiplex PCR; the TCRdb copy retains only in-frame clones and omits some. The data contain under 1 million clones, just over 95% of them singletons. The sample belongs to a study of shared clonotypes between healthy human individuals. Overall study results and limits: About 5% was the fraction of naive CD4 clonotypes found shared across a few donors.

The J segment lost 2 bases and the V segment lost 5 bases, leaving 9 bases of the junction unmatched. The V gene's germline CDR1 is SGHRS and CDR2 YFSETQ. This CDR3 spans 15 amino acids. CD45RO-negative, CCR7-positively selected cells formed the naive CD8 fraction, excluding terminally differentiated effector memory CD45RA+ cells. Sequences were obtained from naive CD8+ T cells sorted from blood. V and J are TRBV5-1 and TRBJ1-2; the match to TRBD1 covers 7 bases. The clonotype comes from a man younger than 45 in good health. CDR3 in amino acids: CASRELGGFNYGYTF. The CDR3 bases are TGCGCCAGCAGGGAATTAGGGGGCTTCAACTATGGCTACACCTTC.